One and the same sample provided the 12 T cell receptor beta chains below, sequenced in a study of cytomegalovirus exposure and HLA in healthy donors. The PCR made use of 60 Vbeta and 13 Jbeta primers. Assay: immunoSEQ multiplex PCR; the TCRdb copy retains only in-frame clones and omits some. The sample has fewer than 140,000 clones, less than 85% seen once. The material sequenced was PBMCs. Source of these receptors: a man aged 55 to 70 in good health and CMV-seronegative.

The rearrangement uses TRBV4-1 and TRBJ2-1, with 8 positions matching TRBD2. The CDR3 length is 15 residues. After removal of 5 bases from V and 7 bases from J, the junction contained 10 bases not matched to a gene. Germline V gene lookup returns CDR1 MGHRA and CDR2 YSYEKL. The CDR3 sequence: CASSSKVGGGNEQFF. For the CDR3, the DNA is TGCGCCAGCAGCTCAAAGGTCGGGGGGGGGAATGAGCAGTTCTTC.

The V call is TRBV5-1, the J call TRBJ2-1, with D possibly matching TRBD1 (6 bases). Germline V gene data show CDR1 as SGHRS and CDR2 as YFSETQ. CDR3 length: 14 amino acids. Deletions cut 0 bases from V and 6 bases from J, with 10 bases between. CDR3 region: CASSLGDTINEQFF. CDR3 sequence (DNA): TGCGCCAGCAGCTTGGGGGACACAATCAATGAGCAGTTCTTC.

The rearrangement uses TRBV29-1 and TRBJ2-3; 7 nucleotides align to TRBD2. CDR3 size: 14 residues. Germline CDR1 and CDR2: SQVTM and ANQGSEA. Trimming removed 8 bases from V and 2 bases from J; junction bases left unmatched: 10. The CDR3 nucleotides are TGCAGCATTTCGACTAGCAGGTCCACAGATACGCAGTATTTT. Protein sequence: CSISTSRSTDTQYF.

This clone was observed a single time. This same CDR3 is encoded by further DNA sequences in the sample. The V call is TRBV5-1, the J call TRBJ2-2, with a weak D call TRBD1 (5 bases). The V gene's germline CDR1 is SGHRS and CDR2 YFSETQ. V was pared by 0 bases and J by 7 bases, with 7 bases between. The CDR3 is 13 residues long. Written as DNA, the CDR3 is TGCGCCAGCAGCTTGGCCCAGGGCGGGGAGCTGTTTTTT. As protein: CASSLAQGGELFF.

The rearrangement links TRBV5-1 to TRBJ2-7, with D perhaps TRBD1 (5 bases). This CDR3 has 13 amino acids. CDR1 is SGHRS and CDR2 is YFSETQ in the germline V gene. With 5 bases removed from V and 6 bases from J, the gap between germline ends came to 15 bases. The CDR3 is CASSPQGSGEQYF. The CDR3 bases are TGCGCCAGCAGTCCCCAGGGAAGTGGCGAGCAGTACTTC.

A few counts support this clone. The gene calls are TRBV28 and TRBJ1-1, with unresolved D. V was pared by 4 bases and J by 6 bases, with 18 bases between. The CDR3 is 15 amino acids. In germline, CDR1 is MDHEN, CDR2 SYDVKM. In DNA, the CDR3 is TGTGCCAGCAGTTCCCATCTTGGACTCAAGGCTGAAGCTTTCTTT. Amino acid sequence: CASSSHLGLKAEAFF.

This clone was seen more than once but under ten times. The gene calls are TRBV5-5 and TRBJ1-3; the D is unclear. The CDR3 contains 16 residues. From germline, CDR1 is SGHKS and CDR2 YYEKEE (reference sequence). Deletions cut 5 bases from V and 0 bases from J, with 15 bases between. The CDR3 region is CASRSGLPPSGNTIYF. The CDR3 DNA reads TGTGCCAGCAGAAGCGGTCTACCCCCCTCTGGAAACACCATATATTTT.

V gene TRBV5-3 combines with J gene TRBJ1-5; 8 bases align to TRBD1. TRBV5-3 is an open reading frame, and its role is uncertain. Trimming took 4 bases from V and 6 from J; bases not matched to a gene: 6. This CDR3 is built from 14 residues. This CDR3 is CARSADRGLQPQHF. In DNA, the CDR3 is TGTGCCAGAAGCGCTGACAGGGGACTTCAGCCCCAGCATTTT.

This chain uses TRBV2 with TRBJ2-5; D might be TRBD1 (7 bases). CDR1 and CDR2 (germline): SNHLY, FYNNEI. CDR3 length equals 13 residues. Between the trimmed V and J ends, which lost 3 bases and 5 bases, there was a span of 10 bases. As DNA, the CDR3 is TGTGCCAGCAGTGACAGGGGGAGGGAGACCCAGTACTTC. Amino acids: CASSDRGRETQYF.

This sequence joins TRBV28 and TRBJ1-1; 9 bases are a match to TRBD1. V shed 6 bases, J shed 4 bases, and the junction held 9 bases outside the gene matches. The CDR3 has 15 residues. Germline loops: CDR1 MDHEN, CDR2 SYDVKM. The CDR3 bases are TGTGCCAGCAGGGTCACGGGACAGGGAAGCACTGAAGCTTTCTTT. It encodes CASRVTGQGSTEAFF.

This CDR3 is CASSLGGGGYTF. CDR3 DNA sequence: TGTGCCAGCAGCTTGGGGGGAGGTGGCTACACCTTC. The chain uses TRBV5-4 and TRBJ1-2; D unclear. The CDR3 has 12 amino acids. Deletions cut 0 bases from V and 7 bases from J, with 7 bases between. Germline-derived CDR1 and CDR2 are SGHNT and YYREEE (reference sequence).

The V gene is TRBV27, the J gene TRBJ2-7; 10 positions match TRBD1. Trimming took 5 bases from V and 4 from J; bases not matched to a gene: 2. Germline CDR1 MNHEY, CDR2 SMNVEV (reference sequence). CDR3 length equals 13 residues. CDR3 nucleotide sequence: TGTGCCAGCAGTAGACAGGGGGCATACGAGCAGTACTTC. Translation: CASSRQGAYEQYF.